Listed here are 8 T cell receptor beta chains from one sample, sequenced in a study of T cells in Graves' hyperthyroidism and ophthalmopathy. Using RNA transcripts as the source, TCR beta CDR3 regions were amplified. TCR CDR3 underwent first-round RT-PCR with the HTBI primer set. Using its own MiXCR run on the multiplex PCR reads, TCRdb lists one record per CDR3 protein. The table has hundreds of thousands of distinct CDR3 sequences, about 45% seen once. Sequencing input: peripheral blood or thyroid tissue (not recorded which). The receptors were gathered from an adult man with Graves' disease, either hyperthyroidism or ophthalmopathy (not recorded which).

The chain combines TRBV29-1 with TRBJ1-5; TRBD1 aligns across 7 bases. The CDR3 has 14 amino acids. CDR1 is SQVTM and CDR2 is ANQGSEA in the germline V gene. After removal of 3 bases from V and 11 bases from J, the junction contained 13 bases not matched to a gene. This CDR3 reads CSVETYRQGSTQHF. In DNA form, the CDR3 reads TGCAGCGTTGAGACCTACCGACAGGGATCTACCCAGCATTTT.

A few counts support this clonotype. The chain recombines TRBV27 with TRBJ1-2; D is uncertain. V lost 5 bases, J lost 6 bases, and 7 bases lay in between. This CDR3 has 11 amino acids. Germline V gene lookup returns CDR1 MNHEY and CDR2 SMNVEV (reference sequence). CDR3 sequence (DNA): TGTGCCAGCAGTACAACAGATGGCTACACCTTC. As protein: CASSTTDGYTF.

In regard to this clonotype: A much larger clone is a single base away; this may be a read error. The CDR3 is CAISSGQGNTEAFF. The DNA for the CDR3 is TGTGCCATCAGTTCAGGACAGGGTAACACTGAAGCTTTCTTT. V usage is TRBV10-3 and J usage is TRBJ1-1; 8 bases line up with TRBD1. This CDR3 is 14 amino acids long. Germline-derived CDR1 and CDR2 are ENHRY and SYGVKD. The V and J ends lost 5 bases and 2 bases, in that order; junction bases with no gene match: 4.

This chain joins TRBV19 and TRBJ1-4, with D perhaps matching TRBD1 (5 bases). The CDR3 extends over 15 amino acids. Germline CDR1 is LNHDA and CDR2 is SQIVND (reference sequence). Trimming cost V 7 bases and J 5 bases, with 17 bases left between them. The CDR3 here is CASTPSGAKNEKLFF. The CDR3 DNA reads TGTGCCAGTACGCCATCCGGGGCCAAAAATGAAAAACTGTTTTTT. The complete variable domain, with remaining parts taken from reference TRBV19 and TRBJ1-4, reads DGGITQSPKYLFRKEGQNVTLSCEQNLNHDAMYWYRQDPGQGLRLIYYSQIVNDFQKGDIAEGYSVSREKKESFPLTVTSAQKNPTAFYLCASTPSGAKNEKLFFGSGTQLSVL.

The chain recombines TRBV7-9 with TRBJ1-3; 10 bases are shared with TRBD1. The CDR3 runs 12 residues. Germline CDR1 SEHNR, CDR2 FQNEAQ (reference sequence). V trimming: 11 bases; J trimming: 5 bases; junction bases outside the gene matches: 3. In DNA, the CDR3 is TGTGCCCGGACAGGGGGAAGAAACACCATATATTTT. Translated, it gives CARTGGRNTIYF.

The gene calls are TRBV6-1 and TRBJ1-4; no definite D call. Germline-derived CDR1 and CDR2 are MNHNS and SASEGT. Trimming pared 9 bases from V and 4 bases from J, leaving 21 bases between. CDR3 size: 16 residues. The CDR3 sequence: CASPVTSPASNEKLFF. CDR3 nucleotide sequence: TGTGCCAGTCCCGTTACGAGTCCCGCAAGTAATGAAAAACTGTTTTTT.

A few counts support this clonotype. V usage is TRBV7-8 and J usage is TRBJ1-1, with unresolved D. Germline V gene sequence: CDR1 SGHVS, CDR2 FQNEAQ. V was cut by 5 bases and J by 4 bases, with 11 bases left in between. The CDR3 extends over 13 amino acids. CDR3 nucleotide sequence: TGTGCCAGCAGCCCCAGCTTGGGCACTGAAGCTTTCTTT. Its protein product is CASSPSLGTEAFF.

The genes are TRBV5-1 and TRBJ2-6; 7 bases fit TRBD1. The CDR3 runs 19 residues. V was clipped by 4 bases and J by 4 bases; unmatched bases: 17. The germline CDR1 and CDR2 sequences are SGHRS and YFSETQ. In DNA, the CDR3 is TGCGCCAGCAGCGCAAGGGTAAGCCAAGGGGGCGTCGGGGCCAACGTCCTGACTTTC. Translating gives CASSARVSQGGVGANVLTF.